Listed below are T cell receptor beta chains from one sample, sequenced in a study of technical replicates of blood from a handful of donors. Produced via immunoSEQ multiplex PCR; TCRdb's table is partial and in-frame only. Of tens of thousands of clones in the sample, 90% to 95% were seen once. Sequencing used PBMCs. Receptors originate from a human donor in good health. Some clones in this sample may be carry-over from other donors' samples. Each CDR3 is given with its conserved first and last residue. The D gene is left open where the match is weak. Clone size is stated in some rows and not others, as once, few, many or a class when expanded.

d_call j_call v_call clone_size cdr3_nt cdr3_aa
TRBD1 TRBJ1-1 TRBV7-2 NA TGTGCCAGCAGCTTGGACAGGGGGAACACTGAAGCTTTCTTT CASSLDRGNTEAFF
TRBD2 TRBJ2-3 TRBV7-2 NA TGTGCCAGCAGCAAGGGAGGGGTCACAGATACGCAGTATTTT CASSKGGVTDTQYF
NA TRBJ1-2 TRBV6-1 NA TGTGCCAGCAGAGTCGAGTCCTATGGCTACACCTTC CASRVESYGYTF
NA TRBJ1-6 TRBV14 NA TGTGCCAGCAGCCAAGGGACAGCTAATTCACCCCTCCACTTT CASSQGTANSPLHF
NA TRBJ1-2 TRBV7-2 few TGTGCCAGCAGCCCCCGGGACACAGCTAGCTATGGCTACACCTTC CASSPRDTASYGYTF
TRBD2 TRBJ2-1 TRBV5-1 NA TGCGCCAGCAGCTTAACTAGCGGGAGGGCGGTGAATGAGCAGTTCTTC CASSLTSGRAVNEQFF
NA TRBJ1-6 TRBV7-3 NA TGTGCCAGCAGCTTAACCGGCGGGATGAATTCACCCCTCCACTTT CASSLTGGMNSPLHF
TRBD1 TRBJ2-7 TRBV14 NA TGTGCCAGCAGCCGTCGGACAGGCTACGAGCAGTACTTC CASSRRTGYEQYF
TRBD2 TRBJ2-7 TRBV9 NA TGTGCCAGCAGCGTTAGCGGGGGGGGCTACGAGCAGTACTTC CASSVSGGGYEQYF
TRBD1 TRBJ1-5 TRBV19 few TGTGCCAGTAGTATAGTTAGGACAGGGGGGTTGCCCCAGCATTTT CASSIVRTGGLPQHF
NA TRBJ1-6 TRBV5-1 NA TGCGCCAGCAGCCAGGAAGTGACAGAGTCCTATAATTCACCCCTCCACTTT CASSQEVTESYNSPLHF
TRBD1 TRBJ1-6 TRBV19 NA TGTGCCAGTAGTATCCAGGGGGCTATTAATTCACCCCTCCACTTT CASSIQGAINSPLHF
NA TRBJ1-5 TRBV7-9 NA TGTGCCAGCAGCTTAGACGGGGTGGGACAGCCCCAGCATTTT CASSLDGVGQPQHF
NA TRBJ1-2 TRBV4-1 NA TGCGCCAGCAGCCGGGACACCGTCGATGGCTACACCTTC CASSRDTVDGYTF
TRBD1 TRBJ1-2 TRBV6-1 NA TGTGCCAGCAGTGAATCCTGGACAGGGCGGGTGGGTGGCTACACCTTC CASSESWTGRVGGYTF
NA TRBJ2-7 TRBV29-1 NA TGCAGTTACTTGAGCTCCTACGAGCAGTACTTC CSYLSSYEQYF
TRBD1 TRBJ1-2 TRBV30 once TGTGCCTGGAGTTCACAGGGGATGAGCTACACCTTC CAWSSQGMSYTF
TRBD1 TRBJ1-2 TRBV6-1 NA TGTGCCAGCAGTGAGACAGGGTGGTATGGCTACACCTTC CASSETGWYGYTF
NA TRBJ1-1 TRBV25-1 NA TGTGCCAGCAGGGTAACAGGAATGAACACTGAAGCTTTCTTT CASRVTGMNTEAFF